This T cell receptor beta chain is from a study of technical replicates of blood from a few donors (dated by TCRdb to about 2017). In the case of this clone: The target of this receptor is not known. No base quality values were provided; no much bigger clone lies one nucleotide off.

The library was prepared using the immunoSEQ multiplex PCR assay. TCRdb retrieved this table from immuneACCESS and kept in-frame rearrangements only. Not all clones are present; in checked studies, unresolved V genes account for under half, and no reason is known for the remainder. The sample data list over 55,000 clones, and approximately 96% of these were observed just once. The top ten clones comprise over 0.2% of the sample. Per the germline V gene (reference sequence), LNHDA is the CDR1 and SQIVND is the CDR2. Spanning cysteine to phenylalanine, the CDR3 consists of 15 amino acids. Only the CDR3 part of the read is kept: 45 bases, read in frame from the first base. Trimming at the junction amounts to 7 bases on V and 5 bases on J, and the germline ends lie 20 bases apart.

The chain is encoded by TRBV19 joined to TRBJ2-5; possibly the D gene is TRBD2, per 6 matching bases. The TCR originated in a human donor in good health. Sequencing input: T cells isolated from PBMCs. DNA sequence: TGTGCCAGTATGGGCGGATCCGGAGGGCGGGAGACCCAGTACTTC. Its translation reads: CASMGGSGGRETQYF.